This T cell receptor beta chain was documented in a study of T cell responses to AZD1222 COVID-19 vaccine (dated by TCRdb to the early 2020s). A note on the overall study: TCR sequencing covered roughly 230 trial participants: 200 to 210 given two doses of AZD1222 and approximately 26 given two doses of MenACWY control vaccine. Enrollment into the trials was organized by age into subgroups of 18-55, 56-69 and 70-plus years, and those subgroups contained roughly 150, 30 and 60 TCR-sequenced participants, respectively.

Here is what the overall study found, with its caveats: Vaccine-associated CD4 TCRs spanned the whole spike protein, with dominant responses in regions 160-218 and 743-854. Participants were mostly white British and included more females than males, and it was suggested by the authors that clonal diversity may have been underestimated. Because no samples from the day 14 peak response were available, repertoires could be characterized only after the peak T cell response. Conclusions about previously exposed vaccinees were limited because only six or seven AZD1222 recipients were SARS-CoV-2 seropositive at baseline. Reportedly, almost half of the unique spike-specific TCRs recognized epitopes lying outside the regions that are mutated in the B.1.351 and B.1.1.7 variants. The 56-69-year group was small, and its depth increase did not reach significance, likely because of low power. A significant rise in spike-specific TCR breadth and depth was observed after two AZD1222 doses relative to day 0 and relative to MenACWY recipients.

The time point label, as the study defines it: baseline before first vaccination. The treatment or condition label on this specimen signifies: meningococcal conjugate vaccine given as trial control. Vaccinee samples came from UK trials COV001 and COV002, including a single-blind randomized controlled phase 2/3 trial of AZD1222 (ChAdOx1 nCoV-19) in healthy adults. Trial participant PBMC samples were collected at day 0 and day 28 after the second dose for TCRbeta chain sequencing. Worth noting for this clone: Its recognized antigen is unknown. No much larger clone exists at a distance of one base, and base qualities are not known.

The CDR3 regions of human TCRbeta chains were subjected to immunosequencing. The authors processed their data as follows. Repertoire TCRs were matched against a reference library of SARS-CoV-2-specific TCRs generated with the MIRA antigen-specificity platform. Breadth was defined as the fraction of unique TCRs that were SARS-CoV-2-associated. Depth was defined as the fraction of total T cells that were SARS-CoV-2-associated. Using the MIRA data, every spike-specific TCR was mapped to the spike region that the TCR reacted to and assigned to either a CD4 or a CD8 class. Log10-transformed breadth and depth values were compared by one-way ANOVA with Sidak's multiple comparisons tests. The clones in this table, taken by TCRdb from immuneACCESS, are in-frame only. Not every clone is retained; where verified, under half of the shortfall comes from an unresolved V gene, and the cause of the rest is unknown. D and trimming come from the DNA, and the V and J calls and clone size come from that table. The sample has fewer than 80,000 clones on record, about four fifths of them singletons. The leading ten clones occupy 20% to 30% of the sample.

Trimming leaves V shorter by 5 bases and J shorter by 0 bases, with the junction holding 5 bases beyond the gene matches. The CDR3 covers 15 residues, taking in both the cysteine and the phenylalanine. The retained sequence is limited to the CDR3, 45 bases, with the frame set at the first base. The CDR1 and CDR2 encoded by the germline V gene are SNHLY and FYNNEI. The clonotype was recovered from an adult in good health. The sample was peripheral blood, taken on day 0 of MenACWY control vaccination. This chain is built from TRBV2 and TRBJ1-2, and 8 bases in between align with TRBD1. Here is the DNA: TGTGCCAGCAGTACCCAGGGGGCTGCTAACTATGGCTACACCTTC. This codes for CASSTQGAANYGYTF.